The 6 T cell receptor beta chains below were found in one sample sequenced in a study of low-dose radiotherapy and immunotherapy resistance in tumors. The time point denotes: after trial treatment. Stated treatment: LDRT plus nivolumab, ipilimumab, low-dose cyclophosphamide and aspirin (RACIN trial). Gene-specific TRAV and TRBV primers were used for first-strand cDNA, covering alpha and beta chains. The authors amplified TCRs for 20 to 25 PCR cycles with a constant-region primer and a V-primer adapter. TCRdb re-called the reads with MiXCR, one entry per CDR3 protein. This table holds 75,000 to 95,000 distinct CDR3 sequences, 20% to 25% found once. The sample was PBMCs, taken after low-dose radiotherapy plus immunotherapy. Receptors originate from a female donor with ovarian cancer.

This clonotype showed up just a few times. This chain uses TRBV5-1 with TRBJ2-7, with 7 bases lining up with TRBD1. CDR1 and CDR2 (germline): SGHRS, YFSETQ. The V and J ends lost 4 bases and 2 bases, in that order; junction bases with no gene match: 6. The CDR3 sequence is 14 residues long. CDR3 DNA sequence: TGCGCCAGCAGCGCCGGACAGGCTACCTACGAGCAGTACTTC. Its protein product is CASSAGQATYEQYF.

A word on this clonotype: A far larger clone is only one base removed, so a read error is likely. The V and J genes are TRBV12-3 or TRBV12-4 and TRBJ2-1; D is undetermined. The CDR3 runs to 13 residues. V lost 3 bases and J 10 bases, leaving 13 bases between the germline ends. CDR3 DNA: TGTGCCAGCAGTTTGTACCCACCCAGCGAGCAGTTCTTC. Translation gives CASSLYPPSEQFF.

This clonotype occurred many times. The chain uses TRBV7-6 and TRBJ2-2; 7 bases are shared with TRBD2. V trimming: 5 bases; J trimming: 4 bases; junction bases outside the gene matches: 7. The CDR3 has 15 residues. The V gene's germline CDR1 is SGHVS and CDR2 FNYEAQ. The CDR3 here is CASSTKRGGTGELFF. The CDR3 DNA reads as TGTGCCAGCAGCACAAAGCGGGGTGGCACCGGGGAGCTGTTTTTT. Based on the CDR3 plus reference TRBV7-6 and TRBJ2-2, the full variable domain is GAGVSQSPRYKVTKRGQDVALRCDPISGHVSLYWYRQALGQGPEFLTYFNYEAQQDKSGLPNDRFSAERPEGSISTLTIQRTEQRDSAMYRCASSTKRGGTGELFFGEGSRLTVL.

The chain carries TRBV5-1 and TRBJ2-6; D possibly corresponds to TRBD2 (5 bases). There are 15 residues in the CDR3. The germline V gene has CDR1 SGHRS and CDR2 YFSETQ. V shed 6 bases and J shed 0 bases, with 10 bases lying between them. The CDR3 region is CASTPAGSGANVLTF. CDR3 DNA sequence: TGCGCCAGCACCCCTGCGGGCTCTGGGGCCAACGTCCTGACTTTC.

This chain joins TRBV20-1 and TRBJ1-1, with a tentative D call TRBD1 (6 bases). V lost 6 bases to trimming and J lost 1 base, with 15 bases between them. This CDR3 contains 14 residues. The germline V gene has CDR1 DFQATT and CDR2 SNEGSKA (reference sequence). In DNA form, the CDR3 reads TGCAGTGCCAAACCCGGGACAAGGAACACTGAAGCTTTCTTT. The encoded protein is CSAKPGTRNTEAFF.

This clonotype has ten or more counts. The V gene is TRBV27, the J gene TRBJ1-1, with TRBD1 matching over 7 bases. The CDR3 spans 13 residues. The V and J ends lost 9 bases and 1 base, in that order; junction bases with no gene match: 5. In germline, CDR1 is MNHEY, CDR2 SMNVEV (reference sequence). This CDR3 reads CASLQGRNTEAFF. CDR3 coding DNA: TGTGCCAGTCTACAGGGGAGGAACACTGAAGCTTTCTTT.